This entry lists 23 T cell receptor beta chains sequenced from one sample in a study of cytomegalovirus exposure and HLA in healthy donors. PCR amplification relied on 60 Vbeta primers (plus 13 Jbeta primers). Method: immunoSEQ multiplex PCR; TCRdb's copy keeps in-frame clones and lacks some. The sample shows about 130,000 clones, 65% to 75% of them seen only once. The specimen was PBMCs. These receptor sequences come from a man aged 35 to 55 in good health and CMV-seropositive.

This clone was observed a few times. Other DNA sequences from this sample encode an identical CDR3 as well. The chain carries TRBV29-1 and TRBJ1-4; D might be TRBD1 (6 bases). Germline V lookup: CDR1 SQVTM, CDR2 ANQGSEA. The ends were cut back, 7 bases at V and 6 bases at J, with 12 bases in the middle. This CDR3 has 12 residues. CDR3 DNA: TGCAGCGCCGGGGGGCAGGATGAAAAACTGTTTTTT. It specifies CSAGGQDEKLFF.

The count of this clone is one. The rearrangement joins TRBV11-2 to TRBJ1-6; D not resolved. Per germline, CDR1 SGHAT and CDR2 FQNNGV. The CDR3 covers 14 residues. V lost 1 base and J 6 bases, leaving 7 bases between the germline ends. The CDR3 sequence is CASSLASANSPLHF. Here the CDR3 DNA reads TGTGCCAGCAGCTTAGCCAGTGCTAATTCACCCCTCCACTTT.

This chain uses TRBV6-1 with TRBJ2-2, with TRBD2 as a possible D gene (6 bases). CDR1 and CDR2 from the germline V gene are MNHNS and SASEGT. The length of the CDR3 is 13 residues. Trimming cost V 6 bases and J 4 bases, with 9 bases left between them. As DNA, the CDR3 is TGTGCCAGCAGACCTAGCGCCACCGGGGAGCTGTTTTTT. Encoded protein: CASRPSATGELFF.

This sequence joins TRBV7-9 and TRBJ1-4; D may be TRBD1 (6 bases). V was clipped by 5 bases and J by 6 bases, with 16 bases between them. Germline assignment: CDR1 SEHNR and CDR2 FQNEAQ (reference sequence). The CDR3 totals 15 residues. The CDR3 loop is CASSPGGPGDEKLFF. In DNA form, the CDR3 reads TGTGCCAGCAGCCCGGGGGGGCCCGGGGATGAAAAACTGTTTTTT.

A word on this clone: A read error may produce the germline difference seen at one junction end. Within the sample, other DNA sequences also encode this same CDR3. This chain uses TRBV4-1 with TRBJ1-4, with TRBD1 identical over 8 bases. The length of the CDR3 is 20 residues. Germline CDR1 is MGHRA and CDR2 is YSYEKL. DNA of the CDR3: TGCGCCAGTAGCCAAGTTGGGAGACAGGGGAGACCCGGCCGAGCGGAAAAACTGTTTTTT. As protein: CASSQVGRQGRPGRAEKLFF.

This chain links TRBV15 with TRBJ2-7; TRBD2 agrees at 10 bases. The V segment lost 0 bases and the J segment 6 bases; nucleotides outside the gene matches: 5. CDR1 is LNHNV, CDR2 YYDKDF, per germline (reference sequence). The CDR3 contains 15 residues. The CDR3 region is CATSREAGGPSEQYF. Here the CDR3 DNA reads TGTGCCACCAGCAGAGAAGCGGGAGGGCCGTCCGAGCAGTACTTC.

The chain is built from TRBV7-2 and TRBJ1-4, with D hard to call. Germline loops: CDR1 SGHTA, CDR2 FQGNSA. The CDR3 length is 14 residues. V lost 5 bases and J 8 bases, leaving 15 bases between the germline ends. CDR3 nucleotides: TGTGCCAGCAGCCGTAGTAGGAGTTTGGAAAAACTGTTTTTT. Its translation: CASSRSRSLEKLFF.

The gene calls are TRBV11-1 and TRBJ2-7; no reliable D call. The CDR3 spans 14 residues. The germline V gene encodes CDR1 SGHAT and CDR2 FQDESV (reference sequence). V lost 1 base, J lost 3 bases, and 10 bases lay in between. In DNA form, the CDR3 reads TGTGCCAGCAGCTTAGGGCAGGTCCGCTACGAGCAGTACTTC. This codes for CASSLGQVRYEQYF.

This clone has a handful of counts. The chain is built from TRBV4-2 and TRBJ2-5, with D uncertain. The V and J ends lost 3 bases and 5 bases respectively, with 10 bases between them. CDR3 length: 13 residues. Germline-derived CDR1 and CDR2 are LGHNA and YNFKEQ. CDR3: CASSHPELETQYF. The CDR3 region has the DNA TGTGCCAGCAGCCATCCCGAACTGGAGACCCAGTACTTC.

This rearrangement joins TRBV5-4 to TRBJ2-4, with 12 bases matching TRBD2. The CDR3 extends over 15 amino acids. Trimming at V came to 4 bases and at J to 4 bases, leaving 3 bases not matched to a gene. The germline V gene has CDR1 SGHNT and CDR2 YYREEE (reference sequence). CDR3 in amino acids: CASSTGLAGKNIQYF. CDR3 sequence (DNA): TGTGCCAGCAGCACCGGACTAGCGGGGAAAAACATTCAGTACTTC.

The rearrangement joins TRBV6-1 to TRBJ1-1; D is ambiguous. Germline CDR1 reads MNHNS; CDR2 reads SASEGT. Trimming stripped 3 bases from V and 2 bases from J, with 7 bases between. CDR3 size: 13 residues. DNA for the CDR3: TGTGCCAGCAGTGAGGTAGTTAACACTGAAGCTTTCTTT. Amino acids: CASSEVVNTEAFF.

J is TRBJ1-3 and V is TRBV6-5; D is uncertain. The CDR3 loop spans 15 amino acids. The germline V and J ends were trimmed by 7 bases and 0 bases, with 13 bases remaining between them. Germline CDR1 is MNHEY and CDR2 is SVGAGI. CDR3 amino acids: CASNSGPRSGNTIYF. The CDR3 region has the DNA TGTGCCAGCAATTCCGGTCCCCGCTCTGGAAACACCATATATTTT.

The genes are TRBV7-2 and TRBJ2-1; 7 bases agree with TRBD2. CDR3 length: 17 amino acids. Germline CDR1 reads SGHTA; CDR2 reads FQGNSA. Losses at the gene ends were 1 base for V and 5 bases for J; bases not matched to a gene: 11. CDR3 coding DNA: TGTGCCAGCAGCTTAGGAGGAGTGCGGCGGGGGAACAATGAGCAGTTCTTC. Translation: CASSLGGVRRGNNEQFF.

CDR3 in amino acids: CASSRTGWDTEAFF. In DNA, the CDR3 is TGCGCCAGCAGCCGGACAGGGTGGGACACTGAAGCTTTCTTT. The rearrangement uses TRBV5-1 and TRBJ1-1; 8 bases are shared with TRBD1. Germline CDR1 reads SGHRS; CDR2 reads YFSETQ. CDR3 length equals 14 residues. The V and J ends lost 4 bases and 3 bases, in that order; junction bases with no gene match: 5.

CDR3 protein: CASSVHRGSGNQPQHF. In DNA, the CDR3 is TGTGCCAGCAGCGTTCACAGGGGGTCGGGCAATCAGCCCCAGCATTTT. The V and J genes are TRBV5-6 and TRBJ1-5; 8 nucleotides agree with TRBD1. Germline CDR1 is SGHDT and CDR2 is YYEEEE. The trim removed 4 bases at V and 2 bases at J, leaving 8 bases unmatched. The CDR3 is made up of 16 amino acids.

The chain joins TRBV27 to TRBJ1-1; 9 bases agree with TRBD1. Trimming took 2 bases from V and 5 from J; bases not matched to a gene: 9. The germline gives CDR1 MNHEY, CDR2 SMNVEV (reference sequence). This CDR3 contains 16 residues. The CDR3 loop is CASSLNRGHLGTEAFF. CDR3 nucleotide sequence: TGTGCCAGCAGTTTAAACAGGGGGCATCTTGGGACTGAAGCTTTCTTT.

The sample holds one count of this clone. This chain links TRBV18 with TRBJ2-7; 8 nucleotides match TRBD1. CDR3 length equals 12 residues. V gave up 3 bases and J gave up 5 bases; unmatched junction bases: 0. In germline, CDR1 is KGHSH, CDR2 LQKENI. The CDR3 DNA follows: TGTGCCAGCTCACCGACAGGGGACGAGCAGTACTTC. Its translation is CASSPTGDEQYF.

The CDR3 nucleotides are TGTGCCACCTCCACAGGGGTCCCCTACGAGCAGTACTTC. This encodes CATSTGVPYEQYF. V usage is TRBV2 and J usage is TRBJ2-7; TRBD1 matches 7 bases. Germline values: CDR1 SNHLY, CDR2 FYNNEI. The CDR3 contains 13 residues. V was pared by 10 bases and J by 2 bases, with 8 bases of the junction left unmatched.

V gene TRBV6-1 combines with J gene TRBJ1-5; 7 nucleotides match TRBD1. J was trimmed by 6 bases and V by 2 bases; bases with no gene match: 13. This CDR3 has 17 amino acids. Germline CDR1 MNHNS, CDR2 SASEGT. The CDR3 region has the DNA TGTGCCAGCAGTGAACGGGGACCAGGGGGACCCCCTCAGCCCCAGCATTTT. Residues: CASSERGPGGPPQPQHF.

This clone was observed a handful of times. V and J are TRBV6-5 and TRBJ2-2, with a weak D call TRBD1 (6 bases). The CDR3 consists of 15 residues. Germline assignment: CDR1 MNHEY and CDR2 SVGAGI. The V end lost 2 bases, the J end lost 3 bases, and 10 bases lay between the germline ends. The CDR3 here is CASSYRAGDTGELFF. The DNA of the CDR3 is TGTGCCAGCAGTTACCGGGCAGGGGACACCGGGGAGCTGTTTTTT.

This chain joins TRBV6-1 and TRBJ2-5, with 12 bases aligning to TRBD2. This CDR3 is built from 17 residues. V gave up 0 bases and J gave up 7 bases; unmatched junction bases: 9. Germline CDR1 MNHNS, CDR2 SASEGT. The CDR3 region has the DNA TGTGCCAGCAGTGAAGCGGGGCTAGCGGGAGGGTTAGGGACCCAGTACTTC. This codes for CASSEAGLAGGLGTQYF.

V and J are TRBV6-4 and TRBJ1-2; D is uncertain. This CDR3 comprises 14 residues. Germline CDR1 MRHNA, CDR2 SNTAGT. V was shortened by 4 bases and J by 2 bases, with 11 bases between the two germline ends. The CDR3 protein is CASSAEGTNYGYTF. As DNA, the CDR3 is TGTGCCAGCAGTGCGGAGGGAACCAACTATGGCTACACCTTC.

The chain employs TRBV21-1 and TRBJ1-2; the table gives TRBD1 as D, unverified against the DNA. TRBV21-1 is classified as a pseudogene. The CDR3 length is 14 residues. CDR3 in amino acids: CASSKDPGHYGYTF. Written as DNA, the CDR3 is TGTGCCAGCAGCAAAGATCCAGGCCACTATGGCTACACCTTC.